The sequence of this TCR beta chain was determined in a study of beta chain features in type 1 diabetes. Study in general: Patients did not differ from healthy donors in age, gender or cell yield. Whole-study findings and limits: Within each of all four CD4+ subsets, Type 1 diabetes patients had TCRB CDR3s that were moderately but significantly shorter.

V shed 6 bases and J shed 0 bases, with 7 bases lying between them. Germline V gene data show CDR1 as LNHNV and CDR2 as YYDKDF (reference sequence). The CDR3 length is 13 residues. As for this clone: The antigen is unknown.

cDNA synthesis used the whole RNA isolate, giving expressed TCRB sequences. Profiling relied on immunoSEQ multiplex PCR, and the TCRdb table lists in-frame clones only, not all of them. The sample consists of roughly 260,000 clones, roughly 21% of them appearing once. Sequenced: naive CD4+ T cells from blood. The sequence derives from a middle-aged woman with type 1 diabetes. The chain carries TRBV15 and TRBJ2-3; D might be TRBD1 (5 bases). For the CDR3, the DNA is TGTGCCACCAGTGGACATAGCACAGATACGCAGTATTTT. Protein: CATSGHSTDTQYF.